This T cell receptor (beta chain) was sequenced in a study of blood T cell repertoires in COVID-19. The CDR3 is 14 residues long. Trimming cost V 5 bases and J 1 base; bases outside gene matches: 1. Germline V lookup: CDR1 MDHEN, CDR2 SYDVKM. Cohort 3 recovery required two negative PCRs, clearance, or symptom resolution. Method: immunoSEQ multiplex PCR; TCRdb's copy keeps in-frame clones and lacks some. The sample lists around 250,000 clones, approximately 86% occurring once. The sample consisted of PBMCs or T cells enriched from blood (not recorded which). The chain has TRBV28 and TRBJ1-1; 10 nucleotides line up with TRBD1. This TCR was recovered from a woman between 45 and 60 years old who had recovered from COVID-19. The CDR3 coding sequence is TGTGCCAGCAGTGGGACAGGGGCGAACACTGAAGCTTTCTTT. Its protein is CASSGTGANTEAFF.